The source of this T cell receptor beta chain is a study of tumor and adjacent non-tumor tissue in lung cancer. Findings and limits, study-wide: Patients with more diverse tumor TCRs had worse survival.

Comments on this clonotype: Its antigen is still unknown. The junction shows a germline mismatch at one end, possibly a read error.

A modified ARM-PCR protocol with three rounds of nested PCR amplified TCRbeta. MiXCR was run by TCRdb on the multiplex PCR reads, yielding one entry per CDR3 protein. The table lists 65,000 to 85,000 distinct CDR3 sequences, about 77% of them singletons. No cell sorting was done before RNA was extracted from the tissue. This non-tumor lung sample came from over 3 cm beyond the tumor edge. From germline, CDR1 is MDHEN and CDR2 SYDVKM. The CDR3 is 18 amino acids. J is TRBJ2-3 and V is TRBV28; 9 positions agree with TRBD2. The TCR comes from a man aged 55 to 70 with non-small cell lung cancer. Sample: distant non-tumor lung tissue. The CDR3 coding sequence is TGTGCCAGCAGTTTAGGTTGGGCTAGCGGGGTTAGCACAGATAGGCAGTATTTT. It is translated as CASSLGWASGVSTDRQYF.